The T cell receptor (beta chain) under discussion was sequenced for a study of blood T cell repertoires in COVID-19. Study-wide background: From the United States, Italy and Spain came samples of acute and convalescent COVID-19.

Germline CDR1 MNHEY, CDR2 SMNVEV (reference sequence). The CDR3 loop spans 13 amino acids. V dropped 7 bases and J dropped 4 bases, with 13 bases sitting between them. Profiling relied on immunoSEQ multiplex PCR, and the TCRdb table lists in-frame clones only, not all of them. The sample lists fewer than 150,000 clones; around 87% were seen once. The chain is built from TRBV27 and TRBJ1-1; no reliable D call. The TCR was taken from a woman aged 55-75 years with COVID-19, enrolled during active disease. Source material: peripheral blood. As DNA, the CDR3 is TGTGCCAGCAACAGCCTCGGTGGCACTGAAGCTTTCTTT. Amino acids: CASNSLGGTEAFF.